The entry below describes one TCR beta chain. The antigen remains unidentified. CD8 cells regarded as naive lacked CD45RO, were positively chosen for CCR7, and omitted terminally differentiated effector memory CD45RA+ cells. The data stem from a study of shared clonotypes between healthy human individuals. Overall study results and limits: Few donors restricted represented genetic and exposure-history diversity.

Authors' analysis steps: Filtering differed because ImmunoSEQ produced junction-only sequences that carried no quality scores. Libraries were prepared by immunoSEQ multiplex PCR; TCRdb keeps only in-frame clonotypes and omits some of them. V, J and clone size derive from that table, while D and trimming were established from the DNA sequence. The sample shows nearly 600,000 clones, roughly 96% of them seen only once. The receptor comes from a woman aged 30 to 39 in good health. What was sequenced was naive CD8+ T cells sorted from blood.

Written as DNA, the CDR3 is TGTGCCAGCAGCATTAAATTAGCGGGGGTGGTCTACGAGCAGTACTTC. Encoded protein: CASSIKLAGVVYEQYF. The J gene is TRBJ2-7, the V gene TRBV7-8; 9 bases agree with TRBD2. This CDR3 comprises 16 residues. Germline trimming cut 5 bases from V and 3 bases from J; bases unmatched to any gene: 11. CDR1 SGHVS and CDR2 FQNEAQ come from the germline V gene.